This T cell receptor beta chain is from a study of CD8 T cells in ankylosing spondylitis. Whole-study findings and limits: Reports of some motif variants in reactive arthritis synovial fluid and blood predate this one. Researchers reportedly found disease-linked clones significantly enriched in matched ankylosing spondylitis synovial fluid.

Libraries of TCR beta came from quantitative 5'-RACE with molecular barcodes. TCRdb redid the calling of the 5' RACE reads with MiXCR, one entry per CDR3 protein. In the table there are under 200,000 distinct CDR3 sequences, roughly 13% of which are singletons. This clonotype was detected a few times. Its antigen is undetermined. Germline V CDR1 and CDR2: SGHTA, FQGNSA. The CDR3 loop spans 15 amino acids. Between the trimmed V and J ends, which lost 5 bases and 4 bases, there was a span of 15 bases. The gene calls are TRBV7-2 and TRBJ2-1; perhaps TRBD2 as D (5 bases). This clonotype originated in a female donor with ankylosing spondylitis or in good health (not recorded which). Material: blood, either unsorted or a sorted T cell fraction (not recorded which). CDR3 DNA: TGTGCCAGCAGCCGAGACTACCGAGGATACAATGAGCAGTTCTTC. This sequence encodes CASSRDYRGYNEQFF.